This section outlines one TCR beta chain sequence together with its context. The antigen is not known. One entry per CDR3 protein, called by TCRdb with MiXCR from the reads. The sample has 900,000 to 950,000 distinct CDR3 sequences, approximately 30% seen once; the top ten hold about an eighth. The V end lost 5 bases, the J end lost 4 bases, and 20 bases lay between the germline ends. The germline V gene encodes CDR1 MNHEY and CDR2 SMNVEV (reference sequence). The CDR3 has 16 residues. This entry belongs to a study of T cell repertoires in cytomegalovirus infection. Whole-study context: In public TCR beta signatures, there were indications of both CMV infection and matching HLA type.

Study findings and constraints: Totalled public TCR beta family frequency picked out people who carried CMV plus the relevant HLA. HLA-C-restricted CMV clonotypes gave the most frequent clonotype in two of eight donors.

Here the sequenced sample was cultured CD8+ T cells from PBMCs, taken from culture after CMV antigen stimulation. The clonotype was recovered from a human donor in good health (CMV status not recorded). Some clones in this sample may be carry-over from other donors' samples. This sequence joins TRBV27 and TRBJ1-2; D is undetermined. CDR3 nucleotide sequence: TGTGCCAGCAGTCCCACCATCTTGACGGGAGTCTATGGCTACACCTTC. Amino acids: CASSPTILTGVYGYTF.